The entry below describes one TCR beta chain. Germline V gives CDR1 LNHDA, CDR2 SQIVND (reference sequence). Deletions cut 9 bases from V and 0 bases from J, with 14 bases between. There are 15 residues in the CDR3. The data belong to a study of blood T cell repertoires in COVID-19. Study at large: T cells, B-cell-depleted T cells, or PBMCs supplied cDNA or gDNA.

Study processing details: Reference gene primer amplification gave nucleated cell count estimates. Measured with immunoSEQ multiplex PCR; TCRdb has only the in-frame clones, and not every one. V and J calls and clone size are given by that table; D and trimming were obtained from the DNA. The sample holds 200,000 or so clones; approximately 90% are singletons and the top ten take about a sixth. The chain uses TRBV19 and TRBJ2-2; D perhaps matches TRBD1 (7 bases). The source of this sequence is a man in his fifties with COVID-19, enrolled during active disease. Sequencing was performed on peripheral blood. The CDR3 region is CASRQGGANTGELFF. For the CDR3, the DNA is TGTGCCAGCCGGCAGGGGGGCGCGAACACCGGGGAGCTGTTTTTT.